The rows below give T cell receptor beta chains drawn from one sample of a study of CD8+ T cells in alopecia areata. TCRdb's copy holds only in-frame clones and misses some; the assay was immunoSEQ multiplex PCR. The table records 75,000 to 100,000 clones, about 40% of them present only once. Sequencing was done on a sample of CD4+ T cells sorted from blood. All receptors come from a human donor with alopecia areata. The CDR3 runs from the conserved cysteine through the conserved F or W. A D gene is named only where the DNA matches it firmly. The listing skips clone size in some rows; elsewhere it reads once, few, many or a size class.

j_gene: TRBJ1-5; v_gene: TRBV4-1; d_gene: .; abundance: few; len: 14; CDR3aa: CASSQAQVNQPQHF; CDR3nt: TGCGCCAGCAGCCAAGCCCAGGTCAATCAGCCCCAGCATTTT
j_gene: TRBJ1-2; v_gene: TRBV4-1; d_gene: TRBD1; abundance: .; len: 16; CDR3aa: CASSQEGTGVPYGYTF; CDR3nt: TGCGCCAGCAGCCAAGAGGGGACAGGGGTCCCCTATGGCTACACCTTC
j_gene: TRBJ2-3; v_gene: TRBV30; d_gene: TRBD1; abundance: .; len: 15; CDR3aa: CAWSVGTGEADTQYF; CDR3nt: TGTGCCTGGAGTGTAGGGACAGGGGAAGCAGATACGCAGTATTTT
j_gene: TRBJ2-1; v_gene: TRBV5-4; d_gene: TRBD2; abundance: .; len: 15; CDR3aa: CASSLSSGGYNEQFF; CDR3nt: TGTGCCAGCAGCTTGTCTAGCGGGGGCTACAATGAGCAGTTCTTC
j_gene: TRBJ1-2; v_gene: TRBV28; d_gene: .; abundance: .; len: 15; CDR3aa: CASSLGQTGRYGYTF; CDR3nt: TGTGCCAGCAGTTTAGGCCAGACGGGACGCTATGGCTACACCTTC
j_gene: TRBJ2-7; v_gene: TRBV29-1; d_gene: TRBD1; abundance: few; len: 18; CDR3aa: CSDCTGDLRWGTNYEQYF; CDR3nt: TGCAGCGACTGCACAGGGGATCTCAGGTGGGGGACCAACTACGAGCAGTACTTC
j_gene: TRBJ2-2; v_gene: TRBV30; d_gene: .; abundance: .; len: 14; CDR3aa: CAWAGTRSIGELFF; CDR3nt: TGTGCCTGGGCCGGGACTCGCTCGATTGGGGAGCTGTTTTTT
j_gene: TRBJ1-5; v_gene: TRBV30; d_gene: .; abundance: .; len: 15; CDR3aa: CAWSVWGAGNQPQHF; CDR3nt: TGTGCCTGGAGTGTCTGGGGGGCGGGCAATCAGCCCCAGCATTTT
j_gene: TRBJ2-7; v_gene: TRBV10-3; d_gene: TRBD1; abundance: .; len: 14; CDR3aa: CAIRKPGQGYEQYF; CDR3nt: TGTGCCATCAGAAAACCGGGACAGGGCTACGAGCAGTACTTC
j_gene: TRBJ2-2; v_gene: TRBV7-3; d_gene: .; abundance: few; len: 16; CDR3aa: CASSSRGGPNTGELFF; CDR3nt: TGTGCCAGCAGCTCTAGGGGGGGGCCGAACACCGGGGAGCTGTTTTTT
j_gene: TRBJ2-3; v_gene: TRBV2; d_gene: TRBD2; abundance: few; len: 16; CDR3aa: CASRRLAGGDTDTQYF; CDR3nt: TGTGCCAGCAGACGACTAGCGGGGGGCGACACAGATACGCAGTATTTT
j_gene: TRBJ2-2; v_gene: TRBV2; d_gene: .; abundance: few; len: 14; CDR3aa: CASSEGPYTGELFF; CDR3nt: TGTGCCAGCAGTGAGGGGCCCTACACCGGGGAGCTGTTTTTT
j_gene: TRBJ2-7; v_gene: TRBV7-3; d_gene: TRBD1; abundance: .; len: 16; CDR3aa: CASSLSSQGVLYEQYF; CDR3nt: TGTGCCAGCAGCTTAAGTAGCCAGGGGGTTCTCTACGAGCAGTACTTC
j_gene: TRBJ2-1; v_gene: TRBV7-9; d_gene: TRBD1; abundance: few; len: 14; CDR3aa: CASSLGTGYLEQFF; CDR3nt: TGTGCCAGCAGCTTAGGGACAGGGTATCTTGAGCAGTTCTTC
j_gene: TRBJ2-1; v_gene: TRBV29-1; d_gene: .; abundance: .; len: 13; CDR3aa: CSGSREGVSEQFF; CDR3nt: TGCAGCGGGTCTCGAGAGGGGGTAAGCGAGCAGTTCTTC
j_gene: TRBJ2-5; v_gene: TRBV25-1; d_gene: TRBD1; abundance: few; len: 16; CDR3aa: CASSEYIGTGQETQYF; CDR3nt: TGTGCCAGCAGTGAATATATTGGGACAGGACAAGAGACCCAGTACTTC
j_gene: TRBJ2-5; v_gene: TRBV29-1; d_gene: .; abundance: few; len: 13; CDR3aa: CSVDRAGEETQYF; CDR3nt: TGCAGCGTTGACCGGGCAGGGGAAGAGACCCAGTACTTC